The 29 T cell receptor beta chains listed next were all sequenced from one sample in a study of response to subunit inactivated influenza vaccine. TCRdb re-called the RT-PCR reads through MiXCR, storing one row per CDR3 protein. The sample includes hundreds of thousands of distinct CDR3 sequences, 15% to 20% of them seen just once. The sequencing used PBMCs from blood, collected about 5 days after vaccination. These receptors all come from a man aged 45 to 65 who received an inactivated influenza vaccine.

This clonotype was observed many times. The chain couples TRBV20-1 to TRBJ2-7, with D possibly matching TRBD2 (6 bases). Trimming took 4 bases from V and 0 from J, leaving 10 bases between them. Germline V gene data show CDR1 as DFQATT and CDR2 as SNEGSKA (reference sequence). The length of the CDR3 is 13 residues. CDR3 DNA sequence: TGCAGTGCTACGGCGGGACCCTCCTACGAGCAGTACTTC. Amino acid sequence: CSATAGPSYEQYF.

This clonotype appeared a few times. V and J are TRBV12-3 or TRBV12-4 and TRBJ1-2; possibly TRBD1 for D (6 bases). The V end was cut by 6 bases, the J end by 8 bases, with 16 bases between. The CDR3 totals 13 residues. The CDR3 DNA follows: TGTGCCAGCAGCGGTGGACAGTCGAACGGCTACACCTTC. Residues: CASSGGQSNGYTF.

The J gene is TRBJ2-1, the V gene TRBV5-6; D remains ambiguous. This CDR3 region has 13 residues. Germline assignment: CDR1 SGHDT and CDR2 YYEEEE. V dropped 2 bases and J dropped 5 bases, with 8 bases sitting between them. As DNA, the CDR3 is TGTGCCAGCAGCTTTTTGCTGAACAATGAGCAGTTCTTC. This gives the protein CASSFLLNNEQFF.

Many counts were recorded for this clonotype. The genes are TRBV5-1 and TRBJ2-7; 8 bases are a match to TRBD1. Germline CDR1 SGHRS, CDR2 YFSETQ. V shed 0 bases and J 5 bases; nucleotides not matched to a gene: 7. The CDR3 is 15 amino acids. CDR3 protein: CASSLGAVRGHEQYF. CDR3 coding DNA: TGCGCCAGCAGCTTGGGCGCGGTCAGGGGGCACGAGCAGTACTTC.

The chain is built from TRBV12-3 or TRBV12-4 and TRBJ1-5; D is unclear. The length of the CDR3 is 13 residues. V lost 5 bases and J 1 base, leaving 6 bases between the germline ends. The CDR3 spells CASSAESNQPQHF. The CDR3 DNA sequence: TGTGCCAGCAGTGCGGAGAGCAATCAGCCCCAGCATTTT.

The chain couples TRBV7-9 to TRBJ2-5, with 10 nucleotides matching TRBD1. The V gene's germline CDR1 is SEHNR and CDR2 FQNEAQ (reference sequence). The CDR3 runs to 15 residues. With V trimmed by 1 base and J by 4 bases, 3 bases remained unmatched. The CDR3 sequence is CASSLVDRGRETQYF. The CDR3 DNA follows: TGTGCCAGCAGCTTAGTTGACAGGGGGCGAGAGACCCAGTACTTC.

J is TRBJ1-2 and V is TRBV12-3 or TRBV12-4; 11 bases fit TRBD1. The V segment lost 6 bases and the J segment 6 bases; nucleotides outside the gene matches: 12. The CDR3 contains 16 residues. The CDR3 protein is CASRAKPGTGGNGYTF. The CDR3 DNA is TGTGCCAGCAGAGCAAAACCCGGGACAGGGGGGAATGGCTACACCTTC.

Of note for this clonotype: An end of the junction does not agree with germline; a read error may underlie this. The chain recombines TRBV7-7 with TRBJ2-2; 8 nucleotides agree with TRBD1. CDR3 length equals 15 residues. Germline V gene data show CDR1 as SSHAT and CDR2 as FNYEAQ (reference sequence). The CDR3 coding sequence is TGTGCTAGCAGCTTAGCCCCACAGGGGGCCGGGGAGCTGTTTTTT. This gives the protein CASSLAPQGAGELFF. Variable domain in full (rest from reference TRBV7-7 and TRBJ2-2): GAGVSQSPRYKVTKRGQDVTLRCDPISSHATLYWYQQALGQGPEFLTYFNYEAQPDKSGLPSDRFSAERPEGSISTLTIQRTEQRDSAMYRCASSLAPQGAGELFFGEGSRLTVL.

Only a few counts were recorded for this clonotype. The chain employs TRBV3-1 and TRBJ1-1; D uncertain. Trimming pared 2 bases from V and 7 bases from J, leaving 11 bases between. The CDR3 runs to 13 residues. Germline V gives CDR1 LGHDT, CDR2 YNNKEL (reference sequence). CDR3 sequence (DNA): TGTGCCAGCAGCCAACTTTCCGGAGTTGAAGCTTTCTTT. The encoded protein is CASSQLSGVEAFF.

This clonotype has a handful of counts. The chain is built from TRBV5-5 and TRBJ2-7; weak D call: TRBD2 (5 bases). Germline loops: CDR1 SGHKS, CDR2 YYEKEE (reference sequence). This CDR3 contains 13 residues. V was clipped by 2 bases and J by 5 bases, with 11 bases between them. The CDR3 bases are TGTGCCAGCAGCTTCCCGGGGATTAACGAGCAGTACTTC. It codes for CASSFPGINEQYF. Together with reference TRBV5-5 and TRBJ2-7, the CDR3 gives the full variable domain: DAGVTQSPTHLIKTRGQQVTLRCSPISGHKSVSWYQQVLGQGPQFIFQYYEKEERGRGNFPDRFSARQFPNYSSELNVNALLLGDSALYLCASSFPGINEQYFGPGTRLTVT.

This sequence joins TRBV20-1 and TRBJ1-6; 9 nucleotides align to TRBD1. The CDR3 contains 15 residues. Germline V CDR1 and CDR2: DFQATT, SNEGSKA (reference sequence). The trim removed 6 bases at V and 9 bases at J, leaving 12 bases unmatched. CDR3 region: CSAPPGQGRSSPLHF. The CDR3 nucleotides are TGCAGTGCACCTCCCGGACAGGGGCGCTCTTCACCCCTCCACTTT.

This clonotype appeared a few times. V is TRBV7-2 and J is TRBJ2-2; no reliable D call. V lost 0 bases and J 0 bases, leaving 5 bases between the germline ends. Per the germline V gene, CDR1 is SGHTA and CDR2 is FQGNSA. The CDR3 length is 15 residues. CDR3 protein: CASSLASSNTGELFF. CDR3 sequence (DNA): TGTGCCAGCAGCTTAGCTAGCTCGAACACCGGGGAGCTGTTTTTT.

The rearrangement links TRBV6-5 to TRBJ1-5, with 7 bases matching TRBD1. The CDR3 is made up of 14 amino acids. V lost 0 bases and J lost 7; bases outside the gene matches: 3. Looked up from germline, CDR1 is MNHEY and CDR2 is SVGAGI. CDR3: CASSYSTGRQPQHF. CDR3 DNA sequence: TGTGCCAGCAGTTACTCGACAGGGAGGCAGCCCCAGCATTTT.

This clonotype came up a few times. V and J are TRBV4-3 and TRBJ2-2, with D uncertain. CDR1 and CDR2 (germline): LGHNA, YSLEER. Between the trimmed V and J ends, which lost 1 base and 6 bases, there was a span of 12 bases. CDR3 size: 15 residues. The CDR3 DNA sequence: TGCGCCAGCAGCCAAGCAGTGGTCGGAGCCGGGGAGCTGTTTTTT. Translated, it gives CASSQAVVGAGELFF.

The chain recombines TRBV7-2 with TRBJ1-2; TRBD1 might be the D (6 bases). CDR3 size: 17 residues. Trimming removed 5 bases at V and 4 bases at J, with 23 bases between. Per the germline V gene, CDR1 is SGHTA and CDR2 is FQGNSA. The CDR3: CASSPSGQGRMTYGYTF. The CDR3 bases are TGTGCCAGCAGCCCCTCGGGGCAGGGGAGAATGACCTATGGCTACACCTTC.

V is TRBV20-1 and J is TRBJ2-1; 7 nucleotides align to TRBD2. Looked up from germline, CDR1 is DFQATT and CDR2 is SNEGSKA (reference sequence). CDR3 length: 14 residues. Unmatched junction bases numbered 10, after V lost 6 bases and J lost 5 bases. CDR3: CSASSGAGHNEQFF. CDR3 DNA sequence: TGCAGTGCGTCGAGCGGGGCCGGCCACAATGAGCAGTTCTTC.

The chain is built from TRBV29-1 and TRBJ2-7, with 9 bases fitting TRBD1. V was pared by 0 bases and J by 4 bases, with 10 bases of the junction left unmatched. CDR1 SQVTM and CDR2 ANQGSEA come from the germline V gene. The CDR3 contains 16 residues. The CDR3 bases are TGCAGCGTTGAAGAACTGACAGGGGGAGTGGGGTACGAGCAGTACTTC. Protein product: CSVEELTGGVGYEQYF.

This clonotype came up a few times. This rearrangement joins TRBV12-3 or TRBV12-4 to TRBJ2-3; 13 nucleotides match TRBD2. V was clipped by 4 bases and J by 0 bases; unmatched bases: 13. This CDR3 has 20 residues. CDR3 sequence: CASSSPGLAGPKISTDTQYF. The CDR3 coding sequence is TGTGCCAGCAGTTCTCCGGGACTAGCGGGGCCAAAAATAAGCACAGATACGCAGTATTTT.

In its sample, this clonotype was seen a few times. The chain joins TRBV18 to TRBJ1-1; D uncertain. The germline gives CDR1 KGHSH, CDR2 LQKENI. V dropped 1 base and J dropped 4 bases, with 16 bases sitting between them. The CDR3 runs 16 residues. This CDR3 is CASSPRSAKASTEAFF. Here the CDR3 DNA reads TGTGCCAGCTCACCACGATCAGCAAAGGCGAGCACTGAAGCTTTCTTT.

This clonotype was detected once. This chain links TRBV5-8 with TRBJ2-3; possibly TRBD1 or TRBD2 for D (6 bases each). The V end was cut by 0 bases, the J end by 6 bases, with 14 bases between. CDR1 and CDR2 from the germline V gene are SGHTS and YDEGEE. The CDR3 has 15 amino acids. Here the CDR3 DNA reads TGTGCCAGCAGCTTGGCTGGGGGGCTGGTTGATACGCAGTATTTT. This codes for CASSLAGGLVDTQYF.

The chain couples TRBV10-3 to TRBJ1-2; D call uncertain. The CDR3 consists of 11 residues. Trimming took off 0 bases at V and 4 bases at J, with 0 bases between the two ends. CDR1 is ENHRY, CDR2 SYGVKD, per germline. CDR3 sequence: CAISESYGYTF. CDR3 nucleotides: TGTGCCATCAGTGAGTCCTATGGCTACACCTTC.

V gene TRBV12-3 or TRBV12-4 combines with J gene TRBJ2-5; maybe TRBD2 (6 bases). V was cut by 1 base and J by 1 base, with 10 bases left in between. The CDR3 spans 15 residues. CDR3 DNA: TGTGCCAGCAGTTTAGATGGGACTTCCCAAGAGACCCAGTACTTC. Protein sequence: CASSLDGTSQETQYF.

This clonotype was picked up a small number of times. This chain uses TRBV6-5 with TRBJ1-5, with D possibly TRBD1 on 6 matching bases. This CDR3 region has 15 residues. CDR1 and CDR2 from the germline V gene are MNHEY and SVGAGI. Deletions cut 2 bases from V and 3 bases from J, with 11 bases between. This CDR3 is CASSYGQGHNQPQHF. The CDR3 DNA follows: TGTGCCAGCAGTTACGGGCAGGGGCACAATCAGCCCCAGCATTTT.

This clonotype was counted ten times or more. This chain connects TRBV28 to TRBJ2-7; D possibly corresponds to TRBD2 (6 bases). Germline CDR1 is MDHEN and CDR2 is SYDVKM. The ends were cut back, 7 bases at V and 0 bases at J, with 16 bases in the middle. The CDR3 is 15 amino acids. The CDR3 region has the DNA TGTGCCAGCACACTTAGGGCGGGGAGCTCCTACGAGCAGTACTTC. Encoded protein: CASTLRAGSSYEQYF.

This clonotype showed up just a few times. J is TRBJ2-1 and V is TRBV12-3 or TRBV12-4; 10 bases line up with TRBD2. The trim removed 1 base at V and 5 bases at J, leaving 5 bases unmatched. CDR3 size: 16 residues. CDR3 sequence (DNA): TGTGCCAGCAGTTTAGGTCTAGCGGGGGCGGACAATGAGCAGTTCTTC. This codes for CASSLGLAGADNEQFF.

The gene calls are TRBV6-6 and TRBJ1-5; no clear D. The V gene lost 4 bases and the J gene lost 5 bases, with 9 bases spanning the gap. The CDR3 length is 13 residues. The V gene's germline CDR1 is MNHNY and CDR2 SVGAGI (reference sequence). The CDR3 DNA is TGTGCCAGCAGTTCGGAGAATTATCAGCCCCAGCATTTT. Residues: CASSSENYQPQHF.

The chain joins TRBV6-1 to TRBJ2-7, with D possibly TRBD2 on 5 matching bases. The length of the CDR3 is 16 residues. Deletions cut 5 bases from V and 3 bases from J, with 20 bases between. The germline CDR1 and CDR2 sequences are MNHNS and SASEGT. For the CDR3, the DNA is TGTGCCAGCAGTACCCCCTTTCTAGCTCCCGTCTACGAGCAGTACTTC. Encoded protein: CASSTPFLAPVYEQYF.

This clonotype was seen at least ten times. CDR3 in amino acids: CASSLAASNQPQHF. The CDR3 nucleotides read TGTGCCAGCAGTTTGGCGGCCAGCAATCAGCCCCAGCATTTT. The chain carries TRBV12-3 or TRBV12-4 and TRBJ1-5; D not certain. The CDR3 is made up of 14 amino acids. V was trimmed by 3 bases and J by 1 base, leaving 7 bases between them.

This clonotype was seen a handful of times. The chain employs TRBV29-1 and TRBJ2-5; D not resolved. V was pared by 4 bases and J by 2 bases, with 11 bases between. The CDR3 totals 13 residues. Germline CDR1 SQVTM, CDR2 ANQGSEA. The CDR3 loop reads CSVVFSGQETQYF. For the CDR3, the DNA is TGCAGCGTTGTCTTCTCCGGACAAGAGACCCAGTACTTC. Full variable domain (rest looked up from reference TRBV29-1 and TRBJ2-5): SAVISQKPSRDICQRGTSLTIQCQVDSQVTMMFWYRQQPGQSLTLIATANQGSEATYESGFVIDKFPISRPNLTFSTLTVSNMSPEDSSIYLCSVVFSGQETQYFGPGTRLLVL.